One sample yielded the 17 T cell receptor beta chains listed below, sequenced in a study of T-cell reconstitution after alpha-beta-depleted transplantation in children. It was with unique molecular identifiers that the TCRbeta library was prepared. TCRdb fed the PCR reads into MiXCR, producing one record per CDR3 protein. The data show fewer than 750,000 distinct CDR3 sequences, roughly a quarter seen once. Sequencing used PBMCs, obtained before TCRalphabeta/CD19-depleted stem cell transplant. The receptors derive from a boy in the first two years of life with Wiskott-Aldrich syndrome, due to receive a stem cell transplant.

The rearrangement uses TRBV25-1 and TRBJ2-3, with 8 bases aligning to TRBD1. The CDR3 extends over 13 amino acids. V trimming: 6 bases; J trimming: 4 bases; junction bases outside the gene matches: 3. Germline assignment: CDR1 MGHDK and CDR2 SYGVNS. The CDR3 protein is CASRETGADTQYF. DNA for the CDR3: TGTGCCAGCAGGGAGACAGGGGCAGATACGCAGTATTTT. The whole variable domain, filled in from reference TRBV25-1 and TRBJ2-3, reads EADIYQTPRYLVIGTGKKITLECSQTMGHDKMYWYQQDPGMELHLIHYSYGVNSTEKGDLSSESTVSRIRTEHFPLTLESARPSHTSQYLCASRETGADTQYFGPGTRLTVL.

The chain has TRBV20-1 and TRBJ2-1; D may be TRBD1 or TRBD2 (6 bases each). Trimming took 0 bases from V and 3 from J, leaving 15 bases between them. The CDR3 is made up of 16 amino acids. The germline gives CDR1 DFQATT, CDR2 SNEGSKA (reference sequence). The CDR3 loop is CSARDIGRGDYNEQFF. The CDR3 DNA reads as TGCAGTGCTAGAGATATCGGTAGGGGGGACTACAATGAGCAGTTCTTC.

This clonotype was counted between two and nine times. The rearrangement joins TRBV20-1 to TRBJ1-5, with D unresolved. Germline CDR1 is DFQATT and CDR2 is SNEGSKA (reference sequence). The CDR3 sequence is 15 residues long. The germline V and J ends were trimmed by 0 bases and 2 bases, with 11 bases remaining between them. The CDR3: CSARDRRSGNQPQHF. The CDR3 bases are TGCAGTGCTAGAGATAGGCGTTCCGGCAATCAGCCCCAGCATTTT.

This clonotype came up a few times. This chain links TRBV7-9 with TRBJ2-3; 8 bases agree with TRBD1. Trimming took 2 bases from V and 1 from J; bases not matched to a gene: 5. CDR3 length: 16 residues. The germline CDR1 and CDR2 sequences are SEHNR and FQNEAQ (reference sequence). CDR3 loop: CASSLSDRVGTDTQYF. CDR3 nucleotides: TGTGCCAGCAGCTTATCGGACAGGGTCGGCACAGATACGCAGTATTTT.

The J gene is TRBJ2-5, the V gene TRBV5-1; TRBD1 agrees at 9 bases. Germline-derived CDR1 and CDR2 are SGHRS and YFSETQ. V lost 0 bases to trimming and J lost 0 bases; unmatched junction nucleotides: 6. The CDR3 has 17 residues. CDR3 nucleotides: TGCGCCAGCAGCTTGGCAAGGACAGGGGAGTACCAAGAGACCCAGTACTTC. Its translation is CASSLARTGEYQETQYF.

This clonotype appeared a single time. The rearrangement uses TRBV6-5 and TRBJ2-3, with no clear D. From germline, CDR1 is MNHEY and CDR2 SVGAGI. The germline V and J ends were trimmed by 2 bases and 4 bases, with 10 bases remaining between them. The CDR3 extends over 14 amino acids. The CDR3 DNA sequence: TGTGCCAGCAGTTACCGGCTAGGTGCAGATACGCAGTATTTT. It is translated as CASSYRLGADTQYF.

In its sample, this clonotype was seen many times. V is TRBV4-2 and J is TRBJ1-4; 8 bases match TRBD1. V shed 0 bases and J 8 bases; nucleotides not matched to a gene: 8. The CDR3 is 16 residues long. Per the germline V gene, CDR1 is LGHNA and CDR2 is YNFKEQ. CDR3 sequence reads: CASSQEGGQGGEKLFF. CDR3 DNA sequence: TGTGCCAGCAGCCAAGAAGGAGGACAGGGCGGCGAAAAACTGTTTTTT.

This clonotype has just a few counts. The chain combines TRBV4-1 with TRBJ1-6; possibly TRBD1 for D (5 bases). V lost 3 bases, J lost 10 bases, and 19 bases lay in between. The CDR3 has 16 residues. Germline V gene lookup returns CDR1 MGHRA and CDR2 YSYEKL. CDR3 coding DNA: TGCGCCAGCAGCCAGGAACCCGGGGCAGGAGAATCACCCCTCCACTTT. Protein product: CASSQEPGAGESPLHF.

This clonotype was picked up a small number of times. The rearrangement joins TRBV7-4 to TRBJ2-2, with TRBD2 matching 11 bases. J gave up 2 bases and V 3 bases, and 8 bases lay outside the gene matches. This CDR3 contains 18 residues. Per germline, CDR1 SGHVT and CDR2 SQSDAQ. In DNA form, the CDR3 reads TGTGCCAGCAGCTTCATGACTAGCGGGAAAGGAAACACCGGGGAGCTGTTTTTT. It specifies CASSFMTSGKGNTGELFF.

This clonotype was seen many times. The V and J genes are TRBV27 and TRBJ2-3, with TRBD2 as a possible D gene (5 bases). The CDR3 totals 15 residues. The germline CDR1 and CDR2 sequences are MNHEY and SMNVEV (reference sequence). Trimming took 6 bases from V and 0 from J, leaving 13 bases between them. The CDR3 DNA follows: TGTGCCAGCAGCTTGTCGGGGTCTAGCACAGATACGCAGTATTTT. This encodes CASSLSGSSTDTQYF.

V usage is TRBV5-5 and J usage is TRBJ2-2, with unresolved D. CDR1 and CDR2 (germline): SGHKS, YYEKEE (reference sequence). This CDR3 is built from 14 residues. V was clipped by 6 bases and J by 7 bases, with 16 bases between them. The CDR3, as DNA: TGTGCCAGCACCTTCGTAGGGTGGAGCGGGGAGCTGTTTTTT. Translated, it gives CASTFVGWSGELFF.

The chain combines TRBV27 with TRBJ2-5; D perhaps matches TRBD2 (5 bases). V lost 5 bases and J lost 1, with 17 bases in between. The CDR3 totals 16 residues. Germline loops: CDR1 MNHEY, CDR2 SMNVEV (reference sequence). CDR3 region: CASSQTRVLGQETQYF. The CDR3 DNA is TGTGCCAGCAGTCAGACACGTGTACTAGGCCAAGAGACCCAGTACTTC.

This clonotype has only a few counts. The chain joins TRBV7-2 to TRBJ2-7, with D unresolved. The germline CDR1 and CDR2 sequences are SGHTA and FQGNSA. This CDR3 spans 13 amino acids. Trimming removed 1 base at V and 4 bases at J, with 8 bases between. The CDR3 loop is CASSLVGRYEQYF. CDR3 DNA sequence: TGTGCCAGCAGCTTAGTCGGAAGGTACGAGCAGTACTTC.

This clonotype appeared a few times. This chain links TRBV5-1 with TRBJ1-1, with no clear D. The CDR3 runs 14 residues. Trimming shortened V by 4 bases and J by 3 bases, and 13 bases separated the two germline ends. CDR1 is SGHRS, CDR2 YFSETQ, per germline. The CDR3 DNA reads TGCGCCAGCAGCCCAACCGTATTGGACACTGAAGCTTTCTTT. Encoded protein: CASSPTVLDTEAFF.

The chain couples TRBV6-5 to TRBJ2-1; D possibly corresponds to TRBD1 (6 bases). V was clipped by 5 bases and J by 3 bases, with 14 bases between them. Germline V lookup: CDR1 MNHEY, CDR2 SVGAGI. This CDR3 contains 15 residues. As DNA, the CDR3 is TGTGCCAGCAGTCACGTAACGGACAGCTACAATGAGCAGTTCTTC. This translates into CASSHVTDSYNEQFF.

In its sample, this clonotype was seen a few times. V gene TRBV5-1 combines with J gene TRBJ1-1; unclear D gene. Trimming cost V 5 bases and J 3 bases, with 11 bases left between them. The CDR3 loop spans 13 amino acids. Germline assignment: CDR1 SGHRS and CDR2 YFSETQ. The CDR3, as DNA: TGCGCCAGCAGATCAATCCTTGACACTGAAGCTTTCTTT. This encodes CASRSILDTEAFF.

This clonotype was seen only a few times. The chain links TRBV5-1 to TRBJ2-4, with TRBD1 identical over 10 bases. CDR1 and CDR2 from the germline V gene are SGHRS and YFSETQ. Trimming took 0 bases from V and 15 from J; bases not matched to a gene: 3. CDR3 length: 12 residues. The CDR3 bases are TGCGCCAGCAGCTTGGATGGACAGGGGGGGTACTTC. It translates to CASSLDGQGGYF.